This TCR beta chain appears in the sequencing data of a study of tumor-infiltrating lymphocytes in primary liver carcinoma. CDR3 size: 15 residues. Germline V gives CDR1 MGHRA, CDR2 YSYEKL. It was from 20-30 mg of unsorted bulk tissue that RNA and DNA were co-extracted. All of the tumor samples contained over 75% viable tumor cells. Details on this clonotype: Germline and junction disagree at one end, which may indicate a read error.

The researchers produced TCR beta cDNA from 500 ng total RNA with a constant-region primer. Slightly modified ARM-PCR served as the procedure for the TCR beta libraries. These libraries came from three rounds of nested multiplex PCR. The opening two PCR rounds, approximately 10 cycles each, paired TRBV1-TRBV30 forward primers with a C-beta reverse primer. TCRdb passed the multiplex PCR reads through MiXCR, listing each CDR3 protein once. In the table there are tens of thousands of distinct CDR3 sequences, about two thirds of which are singletons. The sample comprised liver tumor tissue from sampling region 4. Noted subset: tumor region T4, right-lateral pole. The gene calls are TRBV4-1 and TRBJ2-5, with TRBD1 identical over 8 bases. The sequence derives from a man in his forties with primary liver carcinoma and hepatitis B virus infection. The CDR3 here is CASSQDRALQETHYF. For the CDR3, the DNA is TGCGCCAGCAGCCAGGACAGGGCTCTTCAAGAGACCCATTACTTC.